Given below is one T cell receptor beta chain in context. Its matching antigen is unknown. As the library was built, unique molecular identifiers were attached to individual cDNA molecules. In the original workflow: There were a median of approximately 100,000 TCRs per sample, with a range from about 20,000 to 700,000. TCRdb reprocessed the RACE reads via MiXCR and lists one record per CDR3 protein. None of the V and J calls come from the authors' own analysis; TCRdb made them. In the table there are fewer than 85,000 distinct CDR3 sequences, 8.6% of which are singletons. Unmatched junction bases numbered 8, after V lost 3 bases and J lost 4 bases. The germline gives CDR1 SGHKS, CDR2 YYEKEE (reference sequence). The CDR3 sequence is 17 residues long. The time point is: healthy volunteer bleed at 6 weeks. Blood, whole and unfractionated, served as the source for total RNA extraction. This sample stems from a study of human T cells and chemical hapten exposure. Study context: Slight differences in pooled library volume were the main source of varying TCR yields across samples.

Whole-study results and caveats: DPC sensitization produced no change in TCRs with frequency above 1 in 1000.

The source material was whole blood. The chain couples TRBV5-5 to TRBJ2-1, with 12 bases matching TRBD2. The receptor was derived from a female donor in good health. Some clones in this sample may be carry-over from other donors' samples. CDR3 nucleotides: TGTGCCAGCAGCTCCTACGTGACTAGCGGGGGTTACAATGAGCAGTTCTTC. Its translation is CASSSYVTSGGYNEQFF.